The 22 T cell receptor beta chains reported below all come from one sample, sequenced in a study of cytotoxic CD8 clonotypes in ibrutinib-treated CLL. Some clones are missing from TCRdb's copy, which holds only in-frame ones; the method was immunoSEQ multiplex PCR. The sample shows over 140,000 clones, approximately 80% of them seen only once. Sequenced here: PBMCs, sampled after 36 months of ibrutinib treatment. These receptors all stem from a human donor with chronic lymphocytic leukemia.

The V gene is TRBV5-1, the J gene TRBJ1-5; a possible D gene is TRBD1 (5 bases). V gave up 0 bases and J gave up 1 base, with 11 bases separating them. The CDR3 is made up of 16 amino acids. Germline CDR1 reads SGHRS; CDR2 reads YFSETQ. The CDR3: CASSLGQLGSNQPQHF. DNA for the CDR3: TGCGCCAGCAGCTTGGGACAGCTGGGCAGCAATCAGCCCCAGCATTTT.

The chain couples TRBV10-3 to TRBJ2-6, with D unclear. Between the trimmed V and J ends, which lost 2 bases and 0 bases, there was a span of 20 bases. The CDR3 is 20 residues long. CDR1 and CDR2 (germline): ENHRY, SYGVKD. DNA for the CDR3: TGTGCCATCAGTGAGGCGAGAAAACCGGGCCAGAGCTCTGGGGCCAACGTCCTGACTTTC. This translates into CAISEARKPGQSSGANVLTF.

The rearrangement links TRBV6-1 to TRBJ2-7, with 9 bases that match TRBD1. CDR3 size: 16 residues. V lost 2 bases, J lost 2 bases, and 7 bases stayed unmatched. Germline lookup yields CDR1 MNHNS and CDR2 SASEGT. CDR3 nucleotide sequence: TGTGCCAGCAGTGAATGGGGGACAGGGAGGACCTACGAGCAGTACTTC. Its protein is CASSEWGTGRTYEQYF.

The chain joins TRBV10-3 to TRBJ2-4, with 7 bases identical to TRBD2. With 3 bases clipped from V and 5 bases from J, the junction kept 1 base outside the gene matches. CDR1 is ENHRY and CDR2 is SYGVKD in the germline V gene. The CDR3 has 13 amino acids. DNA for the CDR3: TGTGCCATCAGTGACCTAGCGGAAAACATTCAGTACTTC. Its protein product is CAISDLAENIQYF.

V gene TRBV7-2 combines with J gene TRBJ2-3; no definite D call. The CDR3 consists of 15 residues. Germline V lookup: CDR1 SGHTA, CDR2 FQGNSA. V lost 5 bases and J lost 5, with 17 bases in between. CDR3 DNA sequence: TGTGCCAGCAGCGGGCCCCGGTCGGCTAGAGATACGCAGTATTTT. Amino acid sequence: CASSGPRSARDTQYF.

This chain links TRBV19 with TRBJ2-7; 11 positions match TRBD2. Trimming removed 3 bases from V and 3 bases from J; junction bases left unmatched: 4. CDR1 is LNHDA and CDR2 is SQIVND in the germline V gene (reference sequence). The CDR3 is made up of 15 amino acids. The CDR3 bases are TGTGCCAGTAGTATTCAGGGACTAGCGGTCTACGAGCAGTACTTC. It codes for CASSIQGLAVYEQYF.

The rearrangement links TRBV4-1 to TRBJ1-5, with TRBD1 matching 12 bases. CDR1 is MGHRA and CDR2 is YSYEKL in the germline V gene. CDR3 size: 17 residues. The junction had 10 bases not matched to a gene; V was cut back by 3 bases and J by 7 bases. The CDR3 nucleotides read TGCGCCAGCAGCCACCCCACGGGGACAGGGGGCTGGCAGCCCCAGCATTTT. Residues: CASSHPTGTGGWQPQHF.

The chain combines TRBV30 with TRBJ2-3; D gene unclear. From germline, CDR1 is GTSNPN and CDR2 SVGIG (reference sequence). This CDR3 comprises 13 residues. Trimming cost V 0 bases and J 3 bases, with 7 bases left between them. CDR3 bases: TGTGCCTGGAGTGTTGTGGGTACAGATACGCAGTATTTT. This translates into CAWSVVGTDTQYF.

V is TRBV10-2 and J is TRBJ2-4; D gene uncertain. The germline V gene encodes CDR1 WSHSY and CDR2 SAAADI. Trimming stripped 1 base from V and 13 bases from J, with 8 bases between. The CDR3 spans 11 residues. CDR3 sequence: CASSEYERQYF. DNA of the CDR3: TGCGCCAGCAGTGAGTATGAGCGCCAGTACTTC.

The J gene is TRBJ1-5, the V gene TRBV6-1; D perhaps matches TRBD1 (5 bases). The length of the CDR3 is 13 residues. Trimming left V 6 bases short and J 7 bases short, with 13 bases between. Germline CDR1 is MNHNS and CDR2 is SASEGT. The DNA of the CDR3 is TGTGCCAGCAGAGTCTACAGGCTACAGCCCCAGCATTTT. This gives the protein CASRVYRLQPQHF.

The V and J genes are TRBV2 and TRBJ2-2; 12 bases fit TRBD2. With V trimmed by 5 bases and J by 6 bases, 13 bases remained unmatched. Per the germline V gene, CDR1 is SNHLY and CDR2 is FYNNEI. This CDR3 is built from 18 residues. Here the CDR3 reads CASSPILKLAGGAGELFF. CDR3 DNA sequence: TGTGCCAGCAGTCCTATTTTGAAACTAGCGGGAGGCGCCGGGGAGCTGTTTTTT.

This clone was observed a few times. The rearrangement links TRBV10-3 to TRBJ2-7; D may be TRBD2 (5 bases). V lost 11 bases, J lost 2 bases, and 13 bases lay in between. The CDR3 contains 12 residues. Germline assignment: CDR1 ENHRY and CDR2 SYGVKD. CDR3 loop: CASRTDTYEQYF. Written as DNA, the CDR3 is TGTGCCTCTAGGACTGATACCTACGAGCAGTACTTC.

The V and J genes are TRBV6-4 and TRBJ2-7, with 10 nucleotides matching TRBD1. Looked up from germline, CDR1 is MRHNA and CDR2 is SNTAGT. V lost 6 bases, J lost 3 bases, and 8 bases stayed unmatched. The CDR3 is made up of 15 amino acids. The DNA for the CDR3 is TGTGCCAGCAGGACGAAACGGGACAGGGGCTACGAGCAGTACTTC. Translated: CASRTKRDRGYEQYF.

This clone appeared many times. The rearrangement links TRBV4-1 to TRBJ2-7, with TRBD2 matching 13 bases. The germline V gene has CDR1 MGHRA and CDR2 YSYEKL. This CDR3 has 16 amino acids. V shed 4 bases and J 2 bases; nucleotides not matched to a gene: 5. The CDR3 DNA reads TGCGCCAGCAGCCCGACGGGGACTAGCGGGGCCTACGAGCAGTACTTC. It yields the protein CASSPTGTSGAYEQYF.

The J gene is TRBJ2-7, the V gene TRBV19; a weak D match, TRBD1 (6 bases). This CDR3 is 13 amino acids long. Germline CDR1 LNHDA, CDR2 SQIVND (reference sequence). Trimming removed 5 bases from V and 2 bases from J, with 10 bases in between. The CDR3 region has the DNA TGTGCCAGTAGTCCCCGGGACACCTACGAGCAGTACTTC. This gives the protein CASSPRDTYEQYF. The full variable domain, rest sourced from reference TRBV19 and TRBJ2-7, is DGGITQSPKYLFRKEGQNVTLSCEQNLNHDAMYWYRQDPGQGLRLIYYSQIVNDFQKGDIAEGYSVSREKKESFPLTVTSAQKNPTAFYLCASSPRDTYEQYFGPGTRLTVT.

The CDR3 DNA reads as TGTGCCAGCAGTTCAGGGGGCTACTATGGCTACACCTTC. It translates to CASSSGGYYGYTF. J is TRBJ1-2 and V is TRBV28, with TRBD1 matching over 8 bases. Germline values: CDR1 MDHEN, CDR2 SYDVKM. The CDR3 has 13 residues. V shed 4 bases, J shed 3 bases, and the junction held 1 base outside the gene matches.

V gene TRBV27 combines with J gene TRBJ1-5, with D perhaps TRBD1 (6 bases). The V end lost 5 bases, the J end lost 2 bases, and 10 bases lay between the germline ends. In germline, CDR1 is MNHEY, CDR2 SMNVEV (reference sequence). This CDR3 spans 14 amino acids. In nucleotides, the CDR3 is TGTGCCAGCAGTCAGGGGTGGGGCAATCAGCCCCAGCATTTT. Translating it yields CASSQGWGNQPQHF.

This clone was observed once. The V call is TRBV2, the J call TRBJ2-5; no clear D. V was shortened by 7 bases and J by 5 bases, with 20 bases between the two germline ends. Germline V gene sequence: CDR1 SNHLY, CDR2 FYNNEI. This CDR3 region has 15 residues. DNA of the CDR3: TGTGCCAGCACCTCCCTAGTGAGTTCCGGGGAGACCCAGTACTTC. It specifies CASTSLVSSGETQYF.

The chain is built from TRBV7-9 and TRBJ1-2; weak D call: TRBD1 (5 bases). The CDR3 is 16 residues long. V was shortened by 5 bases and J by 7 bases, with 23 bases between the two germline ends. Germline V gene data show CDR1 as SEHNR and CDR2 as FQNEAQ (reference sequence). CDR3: CASSPGTGTSASGYTF. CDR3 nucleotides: TGTGCCAGCAGCCCAGGTACCGGGACCTCAGCTAGTGGCTACACCTTC.

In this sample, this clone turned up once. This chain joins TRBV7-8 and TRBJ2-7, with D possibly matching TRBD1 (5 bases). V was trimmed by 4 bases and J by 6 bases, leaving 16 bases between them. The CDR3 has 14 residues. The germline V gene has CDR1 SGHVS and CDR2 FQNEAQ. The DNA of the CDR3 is TGTGCCAGCAGCTCCCCTCGTAGACAGACCGAGCAGTACTTC. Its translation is CASSSPRRQTEQYF. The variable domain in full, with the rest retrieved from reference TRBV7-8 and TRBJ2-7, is GAGVSQSPRYKVAKRGQDVALRCDPISGHVSLFWYQQALGQGPEFLTYFQNEAQLDKSGLPSDRFFAERPEGSVSTLKIQRTQQEDSAVYLCASSSPRRQTEQYFGPGTRLTVT.

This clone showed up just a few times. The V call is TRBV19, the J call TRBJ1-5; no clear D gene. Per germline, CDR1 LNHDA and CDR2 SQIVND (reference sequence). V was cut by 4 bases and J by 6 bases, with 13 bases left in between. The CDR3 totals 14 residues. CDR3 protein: CASSTGWGGQPQHF. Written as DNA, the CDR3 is TGTGCCAGTAGTACAGGATGGGGAGGTCAGCCCCAGCATTTT.

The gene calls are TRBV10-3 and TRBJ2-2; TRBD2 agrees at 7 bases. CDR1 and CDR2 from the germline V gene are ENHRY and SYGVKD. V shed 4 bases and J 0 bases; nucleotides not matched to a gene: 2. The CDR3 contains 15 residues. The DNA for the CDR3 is TGTGCCATCAGTGCTAGCGGAACGAACACCGGGGAGCTGTTTTTT. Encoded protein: CAISASGTNTGELFF.